Below, 27 T cell receptor beta chains from the same sample are listed, as sequenced in a study of immune heterogeneity within non-small cell lung tumors. Each sample used about 650 ng of genomic DNA from bulk tumor tissue. Surgeons took several biopsies per primary tumor, spaced far apart, during surgery. Samples came from untreated patients having curative surgery for newly diagnosed non-small cell lung cancer. Multiplex PCR relied on 32 V and 13 J primers to amplify TCR beta CDR3. TCRdb redid the calling of the multiplex PCR reads with MiXCR, one entry per CDR3 protein. The top ten clones hold 10% to 15% of a sample with 8,500 to 13,000 distinct CDR3 sequences, 25% to 30% of them seen once. The specimen was lung tumor tissue. Source of these receptors: a man between 45 and 60 years old with non-small cell lung cancer.

The V and J genes are TRBV6-1 and TRBJ1-1; tentative D call: TRBD1 (5 bases). The CDR3 loop spans 13 amino acids. The germline CDR1 and CDR2 sequences are MNHNS and SASEGT. V lost 7 bases, J lost 3 bases, and 12 bases lay in between. CDR3 sequence reads: CASTVRGYTEAFF. CDR3 nucleotides: TGTGCCAGCACCGTCCGGGGCTACACTGAAGCTTTCTTT.

Note on this clonotype: It is likely a read error, because the conserved phenylalanine at the end of the CDR3 is missing. V gene TRBV28 combines with J gene TRBJ1-1, with D possibly TRBD1 on 6 matching bases. The germline CDR1 and CDR2 sequences are MDHEN and SYDVKM. V gave up 6 bases and J gave up 7 bases, with 15 bases separating them. The CDR3 covers 13 residues. The CDR3 protein is CASSPPATGEAFL. The CDR3 nucleotides are TGTGCCAGCAGCCCTCCCGCGACAGGTGAAGCTTTCCTT.

Ten or more counts support this clonotype. J is TRBJ2-3 and V is TRBV20-1, with TRBD2 identical over 8 bases. The germline V gene has CDR1 DFQATT and CDR2 SNEGSKA (reference sequence). The CDR3 consists of 14 residues. The trim removed 5 bases at V and 6 bases at J, leaving 10 bases unmatched. Here the CDR3 DNA reads TGCAGTGCTCCCCTCCGGGGGGGTGGGGATACGCAGTATTTT. Protein product: CSAPLRGGGDTQYF.

On this clonotype: The junction differs from germline at one of its ends, possibly a read error. This chain links TRBV7-2 with TRBJ2-2; 8 bases match TRBD1. The CDR3 sequence is 18 residues long. Germline CDR1 and CDR2: SGHTA and FQGNSA. The CDR3 region is CASSPGTGYRILGGEMFF. The CDR3 nucleotides are TGTGCCAGCAGCCCGGGGACAGGTTATCGGATACTCGGCGGGGAGATGTTTTTT.

There are many counts of this clonotype. The V gene is TRBV20-1, the J gene TRBJ2-7; D remains ambiguous. The CDR3 length is 15 residues. Trimming shortened V by 0 bases and J by 1 base, and 13 bases separated the two germline ends. Germline values: CDR1 DFQATT, CDR2 SNEGSKA (reference sequence). The CDR3 region is CSARDPNTQSYEQYF. DNA of the CDR3: TGCAGTGCTAGAGATCCAAATACCCAGTCCTACGAGCAGTACTTC.

The chain uses TRBV24-1 and TRBJ2-1; TRBD1 might be the D (5 bases). Germline lookup yields CDR1 KGHDR and CDR2 SFDVKD. The CDR3 is 16 residues long. Trimming shortened V by 4 bases and J by 4 bases, and 16 bases separated the two germline ends. The CDR3 region is CATSDAGQVDYNEQFF. The CDR3 nucleotides read TGTGCCACCAGTGACGCCGGACAAGTAGATTACAATGAGCAGTTCTTC.

This clonotype was observed many times. The chain links TRBV20-1 to TRBJ2-1; TRBD2 matches 9 bases. This CDR3 region has 11 residues. In germline, CDR1 is DFQATT, CDR2 SNEGSKA (reference sequence). CDR3 nucleotides: TGCGGTAGCGGGGGAGTGAATGAGCAGTTCTTC. This gives the protein CGSGGVNEQFF.

Concerning this clonotype: Being one base from a much bigger clone, this may be a read error. The chain carries TRBV6-7 and TRBJ2-3, with TRBD2 matching over 10 bases. TRBV6-7 is flagged as an ORF with uncertain function. V trimming: 0 bases; J trimming: 7 bases; junction bases outside the gene matches: 7. The CDR3 is made up of 16 amino acids. CDR3 DNA sequence: TGTGCCAGCAGTTACTCTACTAGCGGGAATGCATATACGCAGTATTTT. Its protein product is CASSYSTSGNAYTQYF.

Turning to this clonotype: A much larger clone lies a single base off, so this may be a read error. No conserved phenylalanine or tryptophan ends this CDR3, so it is likely a read error. The genes are TRBV20-1 and TRBJ2-7; 8 bases fit TRBD2. The V gene end was trimmed by 6 bases and the J gene end by 4 bases; junction bases not matched to a gene: 5. The germline CDR1 and CDR2 sequences are DFQATT and SNEGSKA (reference sequence). The CDR3 runs to 12 residues. CDR3 nucleotide sequence: TGCAGTGCCCTGGGACTAGAGTACGAGCAGTACTTA. Its protein product is CSALGLEYEQYL.

The chain recombines TRBV10-3 with TRBJ2-6; 11 bases agree with TRBD2. The J segment lost 0 bases and the V segment lost 8 bases, leaving 21 bases of the junction unmatched. CDR1 is ENHRY and CDR2 is SYGVKD in the germline V gene. The CDR3 is 22 amino acids. The CDR3 sequence: CAIGGTSGSGSGFSSGANVLTF. CDR3 sequence (DNA): TGTGCCATCGGCGGTACTAGCGGGAGTGGGTCGGGCTTTAGCTCTGGGGCCAACGTCCTGACTTTC.

The CDR3 loop is CAIRESGAEETQYF. CDR3 DNA: TGTGCCATCAGGGAGAGCGGGGCCGAAGAGACCCAGTACTTC. V gene TRBV10-3 combines with J gene TRBJ2-5; TRBD2 aligns across 7 bases. This CDR3 is built from 14 residues. The trim removed 6 bases at V and 3 bases at J, leaving 7 bases unmatched. The germline V gene has CDR1 ENHRY and CDR2 SYGVKD.

This clonotype was counted many times. V is TRBV19 and J is TRBJ1-3, with 7 bases matching TRBD1. Germline V gene lookup returns CDR1 LNHDA and CDR2 SQIVND (reference sequence). This CDR3 contains 14 residues. The V and J ends lost 7 bases and 0 bases, in that order; junction bases with no gene match: 3. In DNA, the CDR3 is TGTGCCAGTACTTCAGGGGGCTCTGGAAACACCATATATTTT. Its protein product is CASTSGGSGNTIYF.

The chain links TRBV2 to TRBJ1-5; D is perhaps TRBD1 (6 bases). The CDR3 covers 14 residues. Trimming left V 7 bases short and J 6 bases short, with 16 bases between. Germline assignment: CDR1 SNHLY and CDR2 FYNNEI. CDR3 bases: TGTGCCAGCAAAGGGGGGGTGTTAAGTCAGCCCCAGCATTTT. Its protein product is CASKGGVLSQPQHF.

By share of the sample, this clonotype is medium-sized (0.01 to 0.1%). The gene calls are TRBV12-3 or TRBV12-4 and TRBJ1-5; 9 bases are shared with TRBD1. The CDR3 extends over 15 amino acids. J gave up 7 bases and V 7 bases, and 11 bases lay outside the gene matches. The CDR3 nucleotides are TGTGCCAGCACCCTGGACAGGGGAGGGCGGCAGCCCCAGCATTTT. Translating it yields CASTLDRGGRQPQHF.

In the case of this clonotype: Being one base from a much bigger clone, this may be a read error. V gene TRBV6-2 or TRBV6-3 combines with J gene TRBJ1-1, with D maybe TRBD1 (6 bases). This CDR3 comprises 14 residues. V was cut by 7 bases and J by 3 bases, with 15 bases left in between. The germline V gene has CDR1 MNHEY and CDR2 SVGEGT. This CDR3 is CASNTTGRYTEAFF. The CDR3 bases are TGTGCCAGCAACACGACAGGTCGATACACTGAAGCTTTCTTT.

Notes on this clonotype: A junction end diverges from the germline sequence, so it may reflect a read error. The CDR3 DNA sequence: TGTGCCAGCAGTTTGGACCGCCCTGGTTCACCCCCCCACTTT. It yields the protein CASSLDRPGSPPHF. The rearrangement uses TRBV28 and TRBJ1-6; D unresolved. This CDR3 is built from 14 residues. Germline assignment: CDR1 MDHEN and CDR2 SYDVKM. The complete variable domain, with remaining parts taken from reference TRBV28 and TRBJ1-6, reads DVKVTQSSRYLVKRTGEKVFLECVQDMDHENMFWYRQDPGLGLRLIYFSYDVKMKEKGDIPEGYSVSREKKERFSLILESASTNQTSMYLCASSLDRPGSPPHFGNGTRLTVT.

This clonotype was detected ten times or more. The V and J genes are TRBV24-1 and TRBJ2-5; 7 bases map to TRBD1. The CDR3 contains 15 residues. Trimming at V came to 4 bases and at J to 2 bases, leaving 6 bases not matched to a gene. Germline V gene sequence: CDR1 KGHDR, CDR2 SFDVKD. The CDR3 region is CATSDPRQGQETQYF. The CDR3 nucleotides read TGTGCCACCAGTGACCCTCGACAGGGTCAAGAGACCCAGTACTTC.

This clonotype was seen at least ten times. The rearrangement links TRBV12-3 or TRBV12-4 to TRBJ2-2; perhaps TRBD2 as D (6 bases). Deletions cut 7 bases from V and 4 bases from J, with 13 bases between. The CDR3 runs 14 residues. The CDR3 bases are TGTGCCAGCATCATTACGGGGGTCACCGGGGAGCTGTTTTTT. This gives the protein CASIITGVTGELFF.

Details on this clonotype: A much larger clone differs from this one at a single base, so this may be a read error. V gene TRBV6-1 combines with J gene TRBJ1-2; the match to TRBD1 covers 7 bases. This CDR3 has 15 amino acids. The germline V gene encodes CDR1 MNHNS and CDR2 SASEGT. The ends lost 7 bases at V and 4 bases at J; junction bases unmatched: 12. For the CDR3, the DNA is TGTGCCAGCAAAACCCCGGGGACAGATATCTATGGCTACACCTTC. Translated, it gives CASKTPGTDIYGYTF.

Points on this clonotype: This may be a read error: a much more frequent sequence differs by one nucleotide. This chain links TRBV10-2 with TRBJ2-1, with 9 bases fitting TRBD2. From germline, CDR1 is WSHSY and CDR2 SAAADI. CDR3 length equals 16 residues. CDR3 sequence reads: CSSSDGQTSGYNEQFF. The CDR3 DNA sequence: TGCTCCAGCAGTGATGGTCAGACTAGCGGTTACAATGAGCAGTTCTTC.

Remarks on this clonotype: A much larger clone differs from this one at a single base, so this may be a read error. V is TRBV28 and J is TRBJ1-1; the match to TRBD1 covers 9 bases. The CDR3 is made up of 14 amino acids. Germline V gene lookup returns CDR1 MDHEN and CDR2 SYDVKM. CDR3 loop: CVSSSGQGRTGAFF. The CDR3 DNA is TGTGTCAGCAGTTCGGGACAGGGAAGGACCGGAGCTTTCTTT.

This chain uses TRBV9 with TRBJ2-6; D perhaps matches TRBD1 (6 bases). The germline V gene has CDR1 SGDLS and CDR2 YYNGEE. The length of the CDR3 is 18 residues. With 0 bases removed from V and 1 base from J, the gap between germline ends came to 14 bases. The CDR3 reads CASSVEGVVFSGANVLTF. CDR3 nucleotide sequence: TGTGCCAGCAGCGTAGAGGGGGTTGTGTTTTCTGGGGCCAACGTCCTGACTTTC.

In its sample, this clonotype was seen a few times. This chain uses TRBV5-1 with TRBJ2-1; TRBD2 aligns across 13 bases. CDR3 length: 16 amino acids. Per germline, CDR1 SGHRS and CDR2 YFSETQ. Unmatched junction bases numbered 9, after V lost 4 bases and J lost 8 bases. CDR3 loop: CASSGTLAGGPYEQFF. The CDR3 nucleotides are TGCGCCAGCAGCGGAACACTAGCGGGAGGGCCATATGAGCAGTTCTTC.

The chain employs TRBV20-1 and TRBJ2-1; 9 nucleotides match TRBD2. Germline assignment: CDR1 DFQATT and CDR2 SNEGSKA (reference sequence). The CDR3 sequence is 14 residues long. V trimming: 5 bases; J trimming: 6 bases; junction bases outside the gene matches: 8. The CDR3 loop is CSAGRTSEINEQFF. Here the CDR3 DNA reads TGCAGTGCTGGCAGGACTAGCGAGATCAATGAGCAGTTCTTC.

This clonotype qualifies as medium-sized. V and J are TRBV19 and TRBJ2-3, with D possibly matching TRBD1 (6 bases). Germline loops: CDR1 LNHDA, CDR2 SQIVND (reference sequence). Trimming pared 1 base from V and 6 bases from J, leaving 11 bases between. This CDR3 is 14 amino acids long. The CDR3 DNA sequence: TGTGCCAGTAGTATAGGGGCTGACAGGGATACGCAGTATTTT. It specifies CASSIGADRDTQYF.

By share, this clonotype counts as medium-sized. V is TRBV3-1 and J is TRBJ2-7; D is ambiguous. This CDR3 has 13 amino acids. Trimming left V 3 bases short and J 2 bases short, with 8 bases between. Germline V lookup: CDR1 LGHDT, CDR2 YNNKEL (reference sequence). The CDR3 DNA reads as TGTGCCAGCAGCCACGAACGACCCTACGAGCAGTACTTC. Translation: CASSHERPYEQYF.

This clonotype appeared many times. V and J are TRBV20-1 and TRBJ2-7; no definite D call. V was cut by 4 bases and J by 1 base, with 14 bases left in between. The CDR3 covers 14 residues. Germline values: CDR1 DFQATT, CDR2 SNEGSKA (reference sequence). The CDR3 nucleotides read TGCAGTGCTATTCCCATGGGATCGTCCTACGAGCAGTACTTC. As protein: CSAIPMGSSYEQYF.